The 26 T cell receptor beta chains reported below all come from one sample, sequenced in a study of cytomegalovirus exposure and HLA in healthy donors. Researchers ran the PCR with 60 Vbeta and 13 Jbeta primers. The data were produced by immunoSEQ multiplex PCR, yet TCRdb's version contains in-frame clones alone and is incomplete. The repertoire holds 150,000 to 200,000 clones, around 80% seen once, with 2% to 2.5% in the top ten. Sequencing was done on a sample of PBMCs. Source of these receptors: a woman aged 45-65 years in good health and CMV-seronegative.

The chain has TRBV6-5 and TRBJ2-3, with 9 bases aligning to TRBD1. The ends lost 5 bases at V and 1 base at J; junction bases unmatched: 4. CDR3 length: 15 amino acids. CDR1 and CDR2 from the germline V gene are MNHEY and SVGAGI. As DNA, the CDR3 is TGTGCCAGCAGTACAGGGGGCTTAGGCACAGATACGCAGTATTTT. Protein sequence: CASSTGGLGTDTQYF.

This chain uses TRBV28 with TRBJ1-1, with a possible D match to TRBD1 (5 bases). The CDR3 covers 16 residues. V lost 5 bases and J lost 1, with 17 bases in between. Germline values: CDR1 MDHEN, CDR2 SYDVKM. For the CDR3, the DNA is TGTGCCAGCAGTCCTTCCCTGGGGCAGGAGAACACTGAAGCTTTCTTT. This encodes CASSPSLGQENTEAFF.

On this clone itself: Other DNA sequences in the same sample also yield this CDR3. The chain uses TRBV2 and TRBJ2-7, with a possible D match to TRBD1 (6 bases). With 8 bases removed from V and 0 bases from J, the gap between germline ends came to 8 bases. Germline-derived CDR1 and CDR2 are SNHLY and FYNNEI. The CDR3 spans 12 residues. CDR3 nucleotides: TGTGCCAGCCGGGACAACTCCTACGAGCAGTACTTC. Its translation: CASRDNSYEQYF.

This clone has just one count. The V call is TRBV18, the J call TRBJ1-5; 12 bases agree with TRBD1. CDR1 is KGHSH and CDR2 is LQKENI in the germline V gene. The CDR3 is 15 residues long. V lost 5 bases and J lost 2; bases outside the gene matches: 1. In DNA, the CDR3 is TGTGCCAGCTCAGGGGACAGGGGGCGCAATCAGCCCCAGCATTTT. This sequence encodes CASSGDRGRNQPQHF.

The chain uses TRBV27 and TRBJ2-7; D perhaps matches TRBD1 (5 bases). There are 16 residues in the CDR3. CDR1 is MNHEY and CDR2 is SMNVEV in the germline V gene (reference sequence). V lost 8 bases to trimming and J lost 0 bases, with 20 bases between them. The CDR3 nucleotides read TGTGCCAGCGGCTCCCCTTCTACAGGCATCTCCTACGAGCAGTACTTC. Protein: CASGSPSTGISYEQYF.

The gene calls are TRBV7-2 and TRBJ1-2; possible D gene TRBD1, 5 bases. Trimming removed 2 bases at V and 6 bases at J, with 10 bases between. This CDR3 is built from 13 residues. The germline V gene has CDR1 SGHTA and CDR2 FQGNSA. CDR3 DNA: TGTGCCAGCAGCTTAAACAGGAATAATGGCTACACCTTC. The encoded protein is CASSLNRNNGYTF.

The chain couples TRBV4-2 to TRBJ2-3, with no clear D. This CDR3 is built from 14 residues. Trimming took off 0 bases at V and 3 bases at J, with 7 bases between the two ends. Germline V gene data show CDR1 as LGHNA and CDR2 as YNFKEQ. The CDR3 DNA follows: TGTGCCAGCAGCCAAGAACAGTGGACAGATACGCAGTATTTT. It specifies CASSQEQWTDTQYF.

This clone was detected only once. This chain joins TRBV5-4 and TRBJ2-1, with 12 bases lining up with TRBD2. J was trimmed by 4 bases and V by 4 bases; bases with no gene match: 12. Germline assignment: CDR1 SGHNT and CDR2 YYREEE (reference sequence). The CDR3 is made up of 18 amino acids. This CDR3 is CASSPGRLAGAIYNEQFF. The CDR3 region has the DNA TGTGCCAGCAGCCCTGGAAGACTAGCGGGAGCCATTTACAATGAGCAGTTCTTC.

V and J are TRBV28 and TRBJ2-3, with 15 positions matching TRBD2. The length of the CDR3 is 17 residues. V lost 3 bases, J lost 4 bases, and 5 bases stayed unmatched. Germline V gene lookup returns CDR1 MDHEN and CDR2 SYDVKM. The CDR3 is CASSFSGTSGGPDTQYF. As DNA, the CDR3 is TGTGCCAGCAGTTTCTCCGGGACTAGCGGGGGGCCAGATACGCAGTATTTT. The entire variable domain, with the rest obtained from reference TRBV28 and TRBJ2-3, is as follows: DVKVTQSSRYLVKRTGEKVFLECVQDMDHENMFWYRQDPGLGLRLIYFSYDVKMKEKGDIPEGYSVSREKKERFSLILESASTNQTSMYLCASSFSGTSGGPDTQYFGPGTRLTVL.

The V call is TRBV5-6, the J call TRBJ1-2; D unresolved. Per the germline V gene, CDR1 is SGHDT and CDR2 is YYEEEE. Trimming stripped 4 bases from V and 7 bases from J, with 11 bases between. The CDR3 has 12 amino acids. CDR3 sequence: CASSPGRVGYTF. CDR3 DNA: TGTGCCAGCAGCCCGGGGAGGGTTGGCTACACCTTC.

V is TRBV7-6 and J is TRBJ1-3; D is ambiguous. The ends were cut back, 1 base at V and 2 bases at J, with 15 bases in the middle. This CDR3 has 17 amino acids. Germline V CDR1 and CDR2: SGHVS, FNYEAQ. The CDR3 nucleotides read TGTGCCAGCAGCTTAGTGGGCAGGATAGACGCTGGAAACACCATATATTTT. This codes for CASSLVGRIDAGNTIYF.

The CDR3 DNA sequence: TGTGCCAGCAGTTTTGGGACAGGGGTCTACAATGAGCAGTTCTTC. It yields the protein CASSFGTGVYNEQFF. J is TRBJ2-1 and V is TRBV28; 10 bases are shared with TRBD1. After removal of 3 bases from V and 3 bases from J, the junction contained 2 bases not matched to a gene. Germline V CDR1 and CDR2: MDHEN, SYDVKM. The CDR3 extends over 15 amino acids.

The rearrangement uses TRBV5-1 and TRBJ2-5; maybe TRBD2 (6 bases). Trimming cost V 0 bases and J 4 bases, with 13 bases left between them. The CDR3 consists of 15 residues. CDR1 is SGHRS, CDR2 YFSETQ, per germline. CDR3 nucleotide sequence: TGCGCCAGCAGCTTGGACTCCGGAGGGTTAGAGACCCAGTACTTC. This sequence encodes CASSLDSGGLETQYF.

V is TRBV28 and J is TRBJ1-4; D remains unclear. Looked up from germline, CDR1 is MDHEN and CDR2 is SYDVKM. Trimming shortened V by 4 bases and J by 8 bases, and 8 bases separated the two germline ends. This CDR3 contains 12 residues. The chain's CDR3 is CASSSPVEKLFF. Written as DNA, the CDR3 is TGTGCCAGCAGTTCCCCGGTGGAAAAACTGTTTTTT.

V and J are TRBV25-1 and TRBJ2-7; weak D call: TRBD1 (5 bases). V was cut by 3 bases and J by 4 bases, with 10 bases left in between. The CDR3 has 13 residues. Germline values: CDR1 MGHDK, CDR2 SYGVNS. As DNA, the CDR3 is TGTGCCAGCAGTGAGCCAGGGAAGTACGAGCAGTACTTC. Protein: CASSEPGKYEQYF.

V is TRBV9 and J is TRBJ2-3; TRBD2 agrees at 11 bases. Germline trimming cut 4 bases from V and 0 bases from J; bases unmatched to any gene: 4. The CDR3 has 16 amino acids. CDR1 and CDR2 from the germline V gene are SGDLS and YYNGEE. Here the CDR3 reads CASSKRTSGSTDTQYF. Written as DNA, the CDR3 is TGTGCCAGCAGCAAACGGACTAGCGGGAGCACAGATACGCAGTATTTT.

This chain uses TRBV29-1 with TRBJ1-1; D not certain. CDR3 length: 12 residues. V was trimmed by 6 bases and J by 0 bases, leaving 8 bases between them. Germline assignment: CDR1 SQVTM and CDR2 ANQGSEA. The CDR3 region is CSVPSMNTEAFF. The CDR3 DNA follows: TGCAGCGTCCCTAGCATGAACACTGAAGCTTTCTTT.

CDR3 protein: CASSFSGQGETQYF. The DNA of the CDR3 is TGTGCCAGCAGCTTCTCGGGACAGGGGGAGACCCAGTACTTC. The genes are TRBV11-2 and TRBJ2-5; 10 nucleotides align to TRBD1. CDR1 is SGHAT, CDR2 FQNNGV, per germline. The CDR3 covers 14 residues. V shed 3 bases and J 5 bases; nucleotides not matched to a gene: 3. Full variable domain (outside the CDR3, taken from reference TRBV11-2 and TRBJ2-5): EAGVAQSPRYKIIEKRQSVAFWCNPISGHATLYWYQQILGQGPKLLIQFQNNGVVDDSQLPKDRFSAERLKGVDSTLKIQPAKLEDSAVYLCASSFSGQGETQYFGPGTRLLVL.

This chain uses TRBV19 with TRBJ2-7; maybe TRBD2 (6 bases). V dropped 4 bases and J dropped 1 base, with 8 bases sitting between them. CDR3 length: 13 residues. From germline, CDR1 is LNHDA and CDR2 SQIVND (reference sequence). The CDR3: CASSSGISYEQYF. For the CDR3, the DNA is TGTGCCAGTAGTAGCGGGATTTCCTACGAGCAGTACTTC.

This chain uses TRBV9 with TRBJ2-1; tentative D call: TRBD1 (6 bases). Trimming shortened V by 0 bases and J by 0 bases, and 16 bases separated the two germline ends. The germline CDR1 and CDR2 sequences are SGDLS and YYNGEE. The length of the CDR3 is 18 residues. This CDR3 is CASSVVGTPSSSYNEQFF. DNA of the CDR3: TGTGCCAGCAGCGTAGTGGGGACACCCTCTAGCTCCTACAATGAGCAGTTCTTC.

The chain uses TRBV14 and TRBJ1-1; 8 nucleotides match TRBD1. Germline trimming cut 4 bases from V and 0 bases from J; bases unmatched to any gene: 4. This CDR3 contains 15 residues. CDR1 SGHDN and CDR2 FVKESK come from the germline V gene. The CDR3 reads CASSPQGAMNTEAFF. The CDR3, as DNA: TGTGCCAGCAGCCCGCAGGGGGCAATGAACACTGAAGCTTTCTTT.

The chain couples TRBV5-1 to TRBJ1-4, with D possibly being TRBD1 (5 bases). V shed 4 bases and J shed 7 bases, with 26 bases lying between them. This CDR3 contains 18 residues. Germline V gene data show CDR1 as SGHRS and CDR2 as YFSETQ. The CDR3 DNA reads TGCGCCAGCAGCCCCTCAGGGCAGGTTTCTGGGGCGGCTGAAAAACTGTTTTTT. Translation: CASSPSGQVSGAAEKLFF.

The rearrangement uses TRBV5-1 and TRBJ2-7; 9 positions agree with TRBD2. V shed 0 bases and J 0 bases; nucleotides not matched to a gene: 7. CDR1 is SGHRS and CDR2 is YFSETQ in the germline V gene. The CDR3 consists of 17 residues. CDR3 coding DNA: TGCGCCAGCAGCTTGGATGGTAGCGGGAGTCTCTCCTACGAGCAGTACTTC. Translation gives CASSLDGSGSLSYEQYF.

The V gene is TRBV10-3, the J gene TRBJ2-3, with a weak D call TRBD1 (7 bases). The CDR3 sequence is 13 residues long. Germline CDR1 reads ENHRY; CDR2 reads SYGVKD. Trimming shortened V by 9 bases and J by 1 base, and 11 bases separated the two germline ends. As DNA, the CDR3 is TGTGCCATTCAGGGGGGAGGCACAGATACGCAGTATTTT. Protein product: CAIQGGGTDTQYF.

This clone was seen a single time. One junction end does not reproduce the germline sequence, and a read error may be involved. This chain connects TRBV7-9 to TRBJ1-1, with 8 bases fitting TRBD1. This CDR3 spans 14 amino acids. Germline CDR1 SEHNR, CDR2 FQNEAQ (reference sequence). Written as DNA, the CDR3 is TGTTCCAGCAGCTGGACAGGGAGGAACACTGAAGCTTTCTTT. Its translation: CSSSWTGRNTEAFF.

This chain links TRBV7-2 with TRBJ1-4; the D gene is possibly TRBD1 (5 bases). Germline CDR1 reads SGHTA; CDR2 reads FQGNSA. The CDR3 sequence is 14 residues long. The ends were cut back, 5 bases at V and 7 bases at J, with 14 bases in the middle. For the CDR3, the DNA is TGTGCCAGCAGCGGGACTTCCGGGGTTGAAAAACTGTTTTTT. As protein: CASSGTSGVEKLFF.